Each of the 27 T cell receptor beta chains below was sequenced from the same sample in a study of blood T cell repertoires in COVID-19. TCRdb's copy holds only in-frame clones and misses some; the assay was immunoSEQ multiplex PCR. The table shows tens of thousands of clones, with 85% to 90% occurring only once. The material sequenced was peripheral blood. The receptors here all came from a human donor in a cohort sampled during active COVID-19.

J is TRBJ2-7 and V is TRBV11-2; 7 bases align to TRBD1. Germline lookup yields CDR1 SGHAT and CDR2 FQNNGV. The CDR3 is made up of 13 amino acids. J gave up 1 base and V 5 bases, and 2 bases lay outside the gene matches. The CDR3 DNA is TGTGCCAGCAGCCTGGGACAGTCCTACGAGCAGTACTTC. The encoded protein is CASSLGQSYEQYF. Complete variable domain (other parts from reference TRBV11-2 and TRBJ2-7): EAGVAQSPRYKIIEKRQSVAFWCNPISGHATLYWYQQILGQGPKLLIQFQNNGVVDDSQLPKDRFSAERLKGVDSTLKIQPAKLEDSAVYLCASSLGQSYEQYFGPGTRLTVT.

The gene calls are TRBV29-1 and TRBJ1-1; the D gene is possibly TRBD1 (5 bases). Germline CDR1 and CDR2: SQVTM and ANQGSEA. V lost 5 bases and J lost 3, with 13 bases in between. The CDR3 loop spans 13 amino acids. CDR3 sequence reads: CSVMYGGDTEAFF. The CDR3 DNA follows: TGCAGCGTTATGTACGGGGGGGACACTGAAGCTTTCTTT.

The J gene is TRBJ2-2, the V gene TRBV6-1; 7 bases are shared with TRBD2. The V gene's germline CDR1 is MNHNS and CDR2 SASEGT. This CDR3 is 14 amino acids long. V was clipped by 4 bases and J by 1 base; unmatched bases: 0. In nucleotides, the CDR3 is TGTGCCAGCAGTGGGGGGGGGAACACCGGGGAGCTGTTTTTT. Translated: CASSGGGNTGELFF.

The chain couples TRBV7-9 to TRBJ2-1; possibly TRBD1 for D (6 bases). Trimming stripped 5 bases from V and 2 bases from J, with 13 bases between. The CDR3 is 15 amino acids. CDR1 and CDR2 from the germline V gene are SEHNR and FQNEAQ (reference sequence). The CDR3 DNA reads as TGTGCCAGCAGCCTGACAGGACAGCCCTACAATGAGCAGTTCTTC. This encodes CASSLTGQPYNEQFF.

The genes are TRBV7-8 and TRBJ2-1; 11 bases align to TRBD2. This CDR3 spans 16 amino acids. Germline CDR1 is SGHVS and CDR2 is FQNEAQ. V lost 3 bases and J lost 5; bases outside the gene matches: 6. CDR3 in DNA: TGTGCCAGCAGCTTCGGGGGACTAGCGGACCACAATGAGCAGTTCTTC. Its protein is CASSFGGLADHNEQFF.

The chain has TRBV5-1 and TRBJ2-1; 12 bases fit TRBD2. CDR1 and CDR2 from the germline V gene are SGHRS and YFSETQ. The length of the CDR3 is 16 residues. The V segment lost 4 bases and the J segment 0 bases; nucleotides outside the gene matches: 2. DNA of the CDR3: TGCGCCAGCAGCCTAGCGGGGGGGAACTCCTACAATGAGCAGTTCTTC. It yields the protein CASSLAGGNSYNEQFF. Looking up the rest from reference TRBV5-1 and TRBJ2-1 gives the full variable domain: KAGVTQTPRYLIKTRGQQVTLSCSPISGHRSVSWYQQTPGQGLQFLFEYFSETQRNKGNFPGRFSGRQFSNSRSEMNVSTLELGDSALYLCASSLAGGNSYNEQFFGPGTRLTVL.

V usage is TRBV2 and J usage is TRBJ2-1; the match to TRBD2 covers 7 bases. From germline, CDR1 is SNHLY and CDR2 FYNNEI. The junction had 6 bases not matched to a gene; V was cut back by 4 bases and J by 0 bases. This CDR3 has 16 residues. As DNA, the CDR3 is TGTGCCAGCAGTGTCGGCGGCGGGGGCTCCTACAATGAGCAGTTCTTC. Protein: CASSVGGGGSYNEQFF.

This clone was detected a few times. The genes are TRBV2 and TRBJ1-5; D possibly corresponds to TRBD1 (6 bases). The germline V and J ends were trimmed by 7 bases and 3 bases, with 13 bases remaining between them. The CDR3 contains 14 residues. CDR1 is SNHLY and CDR2 is FYNNEI in the germline V gene. The CDR3 DNA reads TGTGCCAGCAAGCGGAGGACAGACAATCAGCCCCAGCATTTT. Its protein is CASKRRTDNQPQHF.

The chain is built from TRBV7-2 and TRBJ2-7, with 11 bases lining up with TRBD2. Germline values: CDR1 SGHTA, CDR2 FQGNSA. V dropped 4 bases and J dropped 0; count of bases not matched to a gene: 2. The CDR3 has 15 residues. CDR3 protein: CASSSTSGSSYEQYF. DNA of the CDR3: TGTGCCAGCAGCTCCACTAGCGGGAGCTCCTACGAGCAGTACTTC.

The chain recombines TRBV5-4 with TRBJ2-1, with 7 bases lining up with TRBD1. This CDR3 has 17 amino acids. Germline values: CDR1 SGHNT, CDR2 YYREEE (reference sequence). The trim removed 1 base at V and 4 bases at J, leaving 11 bases unmatched. CDR3 DNA sequence: TGTGCCAGCAGCTTGCCTCCGACAGGGTCGGGGTACAATGAGCAGTTCTTC. It is translated as CASSLPPTGSGYNEQFF.

The chain joins TRBV11-2 to TRBJ2-5, with D tentatively TRBD1 (6 bases). The CDR3 is made up of 15 amino acids. Germline V gives CDR1 SGHAT, CDR2 FQNNGV. The germline V and J ends were trimmed by 7 bases and 4 bases, with 19 bases remaining between them. CDR3 region: CASTQRWGTRETQYF. Here the CDR3 DNA reads TGTGCCAGCACCCAGCGATGGGGGACAAGAGAGACCCAGTACTTC.

The chain recombines TRBV5-4 with TRBJ2-7, with 10 bases matching TRBD1. After removal of 4 bases from V and 5 bases from J, the junction contained 9 bases not matched to a gene. There are 15 residues in the CDR3. CDR1 is SGHNT and CDR2 is YYREEE in the germline V gene (reference sequence). CDR3 amino acids: CASSGVGTGVHEQYF. DNA of the CDR3: TGTGCCAGCAGCGGAGTCGGGACAGGGGTGCACGAGCAGTACTTC.

The gene calls are TRBV6-2 or TRBV6-3 and TRBJ2-1, with D perhaps TRBD2 (6 bases). Germline CDR1 and CDR2: MNHEY and SVGEGT. This CDR3 comprises 16 residues. Trimming cost V 2 bases and J 6 bases, with 17 bases left between them. The CDR3 protein is CASSYPHRGKGNEQFF. The CDR3 bases are TGTGCCAGCAGTTACCCCCACCGCGGGAAAGGCAATGAGCAGTTCTTC.

This clone was observed a single time. The chain links TRBV7-9 to TRBJ1-1; D may be TRBD1 (6 bases). This CDR3 has 16 residues. Germline CDR1 SEHNR, CDR2 FQNEAQ (reference sequence). Trimming took off 3 bases at V and 3 bases at J, with 17 bases between the two ends. The CDR3 bases are TGTGCCAGCAGCTTGTTTGGTCTGGGGGCGCACACTGAAGCTTTCTTT. It translates to CASSLFGLGAHTEAFF.

The chain is built from TRBV4-1 and TRBJ2-3, with no clear D. The germline gives CDR1 MGHRA, CDR2 YSYEKL. V was pared by 3 bases and J by 2 bases, with 9 bases between. This CDR3 is built from 14 residues. The CDR3 nucleotides are TGCGCCAGCAGCCAGAGACTCCTCACAGATACGCAGTATTTT. Amino acid sequence: CASSQRLLTDTQYF.

This clone was seen a handful of times. CDR3 region: CASSPADTLPYEQYF. CDR3 nucleotide sequence: TGTGCCAGCAGCCCGGCCGACACGCTTCCTTACGAGCAGTACTTC. The chain carries TRBV7-8 and TRBJ2-7; D gene unclear. This CDR3 contains 15 residues. Between the trimmed V and J ends, which lost 5 bases and 4 bases, there was a span of 18 bases. Looked up from germline, CDR1 is SGHVS and CDR2 is FQNEAQ.

The chain combines TRBV5-4 with TRBJ2-1; a weak D match, TRBD2 (7 bases). Trimming pared 4 bases from V and 5 bases from J, leaving 25 bases between. Germline lookup yields CDR1 SGHNT and CDR2 YYREEE (reference sequence). The CDR3 consists of 18 residues. The CDR3 protein is CASSPSIGGLTSNNEQFF. As DNA, the CDR3 is TGTGCCAGCAGCCCAAGCATCGGGGGGCTGACATCCAACAATGAGCAGTTCTTC.

The rearrangement joins TRBV19 to TRBJ1-2, with 7 bases aligning to TRBD1. Germline CDR1 reads LNHDA; CDR2 reads SQIVND (reference sequence). The CDR3 consists of 14 residues. The V gene end was trimmed by 6 bases and the J gene end by 7 bases; junction bases not matched to a gene: 11. CDR3 sequence: CASSRQGRYGGYTF. The CDR3, as DNA: TGTGCCAGTAGCAGACAGGGTCGGTATGGTGGCTACACCTTC.

This chain links TRBV15 with TRBJ1-5; TRBD1 agrees at 10 bases. V dropped 4 bases and J dropped 5; count of bases not matched to a gene: 11. CDR3 length equals 17 residues. Germline CDR1 LNHNV, CDR2 YYDKDF (reference sequence). The CDR3 here is CATSIGGGQGFDQPQHF. Here the CDR3 DNA reads TGTGCCACCAGCATTGGAGGGGGACAGGGGTTCGATCAGCCCCAGCATTTT.

Written as DNA, the CDR3 is TGTGCCAGCAGAAAGGGACTAGCCCAAGAGACCCAGTACTTC. This translates into CASRKGLAQETQYF. This sequence joins TRBV7-2 and TRBJ2-5; 9 positions agree with TRBD2. Losses at the gene ends were 6 bases for V and 1 base for J; bases not matched to a gene: 3. Germline values: CDR1 SGHTA, CDR2 FQGNSA. There are 14 residues in the CDR3.

This clone was detected once. The V call is TRBV28, the J call TRBJ2-3, with 7 bases matching TRBD2. The germline V gene encodes CDR1 MDHEN and CDR2 SYDVKM. This CDR3 is built from 12 residues. The V segment lost 7 bases and the J segment 12 bases; nucleotides outside the gene matches: 10. The CDR3 DNA sequence: TGTGCCAGCACCCGACCCCCGGGACTACAGTATTTT. Translating it yields CASTRPPGLQYF.

The chain links TRBV4-2 to TRBJ2-5; TRBD1 is a possible D gene (6 bases). V was cut by 1 base and J by 1 base, with 10 bases left in between. The CDR3 has 15 residues. Germline-derived CDR1 and CDR2 are LGHNA and YNFKEQ. The CDR3 here is CASSQAQGSQETQYF. For the CDR3, the DNA is TGTGCCAGCAGCCAAGCACAGGGAAGCCAAGAGACCCAGTACTTC.

Within the sample, this clone is medium-sized (0.01 to 0.1%). V usage is TRBV6-5 and J usage is TRBJ2-7; 7 bases agree with TRBD2. This CDR3 comprises 14 residues. Germline V CDR1 and CDR2: MNHEY, SVGAGI. The V and J ends lost 5 bases and 3 bases, in that order; junction bases with no gene match: 7. This CDR3 is CASSPGGGGYEQYF. The CDR3 region has the DNA TGTGCCAGCAGTCCGGGGGGAGGTGGCTACGAGCAGTACTTC.

The chain recombines TRBV5-1 with TRBJ2-5; 8 positions agree with TRBD2. Trimming took 4 bases from V and 1 from J; bases not matched to a gene: 9. CDR1 and CDR2 from the germline V gene are SGHRS and YFSETQ. CDR3 length equals 16 residues. The CDR3 loop is CASSGHGGGIQETQYF. In DNA form, the CDR3 reads TGCGCCAGCAGCGGCCACGGCGGGGGGATCCAAGAGACCCAGTACTTC.

The chain joins TRBV7-8 to TRBJ2-5, with 9 bases matching TRBD2. From germline, CDR1 is SGHVS and CDR2 FQNEAQ. Germline trimming cut 1 base from V and 2 bases from J; bases unmatched to any gene: 11. The CDR3 totals 18 residues. CDR3 DNA: TGTGCCAGCAGCTTAGGAGGGGTTTCCCTAGCGGGGCAAGAGACCCAGTACTTC. Protein product: CASSLGGVSLAGQETQYF.

The V gene is TRBV28, the J gene TRBJ2-1; no clear D gene. V was shortened by 9 bases and J by 6 bases, with 9 bases between the two germline ends. This CDR3 spans 11 amino acids. Germline CDR1 and CDR2: MDHEN and SYDVKM. In DNA, the CDR3 is TGTGCCAGTTCTCCCTTCAATGAGCAGTTCTTC. It is translated as CASSPFNEQFF.

This clone was seen once. J is TRBJ1-5 and V is TRBV6-6, with D perhaps TRBD1 (5 bases). V lost 2 bases and J lost 4, with 6 bases in between. The CDR3 is 13 residues long. The V gene's germline CDR1 is MNHNY and CDR2 SVGAGI (reference sequence). The CDR3 region has the DNA TGTGCCAGCAGTTACGGGGGGAATCAGCCCCAGCATTTT. It codes for CASSYGGNQPQHF.